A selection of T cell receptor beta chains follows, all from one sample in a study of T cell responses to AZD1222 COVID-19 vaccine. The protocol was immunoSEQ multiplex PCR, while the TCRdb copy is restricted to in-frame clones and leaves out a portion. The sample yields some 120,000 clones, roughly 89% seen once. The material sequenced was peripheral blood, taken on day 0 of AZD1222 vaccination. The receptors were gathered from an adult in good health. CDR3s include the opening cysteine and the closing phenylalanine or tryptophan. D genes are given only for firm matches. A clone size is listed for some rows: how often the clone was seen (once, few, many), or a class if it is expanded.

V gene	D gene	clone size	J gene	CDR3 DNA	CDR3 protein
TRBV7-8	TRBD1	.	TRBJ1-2	TGTGCCAGCAGCGAAGGGGATACGGGACAGGGCGCCTTAACCTATGGCTACACCTTC	CASSEGDTGQGALTYGYTF
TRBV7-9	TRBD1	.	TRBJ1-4	TGTGCCAGCAGCCCCTCAACTGGGACAGGGGGCGAGGCTAATGAAAAACTGTTTTTT	CASSPSTGTGGEANEKLFF
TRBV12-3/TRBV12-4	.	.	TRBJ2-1	TGTGCCAGCAGGACCCTTTGGGATGAGCAGTTCTTC	CASRTLWDEQFF
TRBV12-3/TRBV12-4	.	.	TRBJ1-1	TGTGCCAGCAGAACCGGGACAGAAGCTTTCTTT	CASRTGTEAFF
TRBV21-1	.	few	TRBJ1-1	TGTGCCAGCAGCAAAGGAGCAGGTCCTGACAGCAAGAACACTGAAGCTTTCTTT	CASSKGAGPDSKNTEAFF
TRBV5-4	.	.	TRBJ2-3	TGTGCCAGCAGGCACCCGGGGGAAGATACGCAGTATTTT	CASRHPGEDTQYF
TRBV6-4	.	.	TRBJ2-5	TGTGCCAGCAGTGACGCTCCGCAAGAGACCCAGTACTTC	CASSDAPQETQYF
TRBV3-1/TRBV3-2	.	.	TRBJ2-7	TGTGCCAGCAGCCATGACAACTCCTACGAGCAGTACTTC	CASSHDNSYEQYF
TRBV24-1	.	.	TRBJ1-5	TGTGCCACCAGTGATTCGGAGGGGTTAAGCAATCAGCCCCAGCATTTT	CATSDSEGLSNQPQHF
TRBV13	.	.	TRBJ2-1	TGTGCCAGCAGCTTAGATCGGGGACCGCCTCCTTACAATGAGCAGTTCTTC	CASSLDRGPPPYNEQFF
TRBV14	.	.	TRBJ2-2	TGTGCCAGCAGCCCTCGGGAACTCGGGGAGCTGTTTTTT	CASSPRELGELFF
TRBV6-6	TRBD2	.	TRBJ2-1	TGTGCCAGCAGTTCGGGACTAGGAAACAATGAGCAGTTCTTC	CASSSGLGNNEQFF
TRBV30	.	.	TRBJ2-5	TGTGCCTGGAGTGACTCAGGGGCCCAAGAGACCCAGTACTTC	CAWSDSGAQETQYF
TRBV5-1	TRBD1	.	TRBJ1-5	TGCGCCAGCAGCTTGGGGGCAGGGGGAGGCAATCAGCCCCAGCATTTT	CASSLGAGGGNQPQHF
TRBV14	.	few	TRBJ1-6	TGTGCCAGCAGCCAAGATGGGGGACGTCTCTATAATTCACCCCTCCACTTT	CASSQDGGRLYNSPLHF
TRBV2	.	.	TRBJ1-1	TGTGCCAGCAGTGAACAGGGCAGGGCCAACACTGAAGCTTTCTTT	CASSEQGRANTEAFF
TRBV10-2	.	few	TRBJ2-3	TGCGCCAGCAGGGGGGTGTCCGTGGGAGATACGCAGTATTTT	CASRGVSVGDTQYF
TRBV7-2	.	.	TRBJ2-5	TGTGCCAGCAGCTTACAGTTCGGAGGGAAAGAGACCCAGTACTTC	CASSLQFGGKETQYF
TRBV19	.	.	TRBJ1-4	TGTGCCAGTAGTTCCTGGGAAAAACTGTTTTTT	CASSSWEKLFF
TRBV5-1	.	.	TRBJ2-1	TGCGCCAGCAGCCCTTCGTTTCTGGGGGCGGGTAGCCATGAGCAGTTCTTC	CASSPSFLGAGSHEQFF
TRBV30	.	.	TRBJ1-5	TGTGCCTGGAGTGTTGGGGACAATCAGCCCCAGCATTTT	CAWSVGDNQPQHF
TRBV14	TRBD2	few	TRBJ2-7	TGTGCCAGCAGCCGAGGACTAGCGGTCTACGAGCAGTACTTC	CASSRGLAVYEQYF
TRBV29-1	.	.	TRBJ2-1	TGCAGCGTCCCAGGACGCTACAGTTACAATGAGCAGTTCTTC	CSVPGRYSYNEQFF
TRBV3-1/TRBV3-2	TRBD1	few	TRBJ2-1	TGTGCCAGCAGCCAAGCGGGACAGGGTGGGAATGAGCAGTTCTTC	CASSQAGQGGNEQFF
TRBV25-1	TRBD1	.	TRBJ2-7	TGTGCCAGCAGTCCGGGACAGGGGTTATACGAGCAGTACTTC	CASSPGQGLYEQYF
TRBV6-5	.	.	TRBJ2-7	TGTGCCAGCAGGGACCAGGGGTATGACGAGCAGTACTTC	CASRDQGYDEQYF
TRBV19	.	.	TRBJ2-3	TGTGCCAGCCCAGGGGAGCGGGGAAGGGAAGGCCCAGATACGCAGTATTTT	CASPGERGREGPDTQYF
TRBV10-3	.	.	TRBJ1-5	TGTGCCATCAGTGAGGACAACGATAGCAATCAGCCCCAGCATTTT	CAISEDNDSNQPQHF
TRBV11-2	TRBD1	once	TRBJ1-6	TGTGCCAGCAGACAGGGGGCGGATAATTCACCCCTCCACTTT	CASRQGADNSPLHF
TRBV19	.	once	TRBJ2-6	TGTGCCAGTAGTGTCGTTGGGGCCAACGTCCTGACTTTC	CASSVVGANVLTF
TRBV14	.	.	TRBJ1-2	TGTGCCAGCAGCCAAGGAAAGGGGAACTATGGCTACACCTTC	CASSQGKGNYGYTF
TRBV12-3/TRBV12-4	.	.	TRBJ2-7	TGTGCCAGCAGTTCCGGATGGGAGGAGTACTTC	CASSSGWEEYF
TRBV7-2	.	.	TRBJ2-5	TGTGCCAGCACCATGGATAGGGGGGTAGGAGAGACCCAGTACTTC	CASTMDRGVGETQYF
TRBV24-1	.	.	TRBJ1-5	TGTGCCACCAGTGACCCAGACGGGGGGCTAAATCAGCCCCAGCATTTT	CATSDPDGGLNQPQHF
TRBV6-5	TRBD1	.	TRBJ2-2	TGTGCCAGCAGTTACGGGACAGCGAGGACCGGGGAGCTGTTTTTT	CASSYGTARTGELFF
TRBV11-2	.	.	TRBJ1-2	TGTGCCAGCAGCTTAGATCGGTGGGGCGGCTACACCTTC	CASSLDRWGGYTF
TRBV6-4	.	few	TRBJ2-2	TGTGCCAGCAGTGAAGGGGGGGACACCGGGGAGCTGTTTTTT	CASSEGGDTGELFF